This TCR beta chain stems from a study of blood T cell repertoires in COVID-19. Across the whole study: Samples taken during acute and convalescent COVID-19 were collected in the United States, Italy and Spain. PBMCs, B-cell-depleted T cells, or T cells provided the cDNA or gDNA that made up the material.

In the study's own analysis: Reference gene primer amplification gave nucleated cell count estimates. Clones were read by immunoSEQ multiplex PCR, and TCRdb kept only the in-frame ones, dropping some. V and J calls and clone size come straight from that table; D and trimming were deduced from the DNA. The table includes tens of thousands of clones, approximately 92% detected once. There are 19 residues in the CDR3. Germline lookup yields CDR1 ENHRY and CDR2 SYGVKD. Trimming took 0 bases from V and 2 from J; bases not matched to a gene: 11. The specimen sequenced was peripheral blood. The TCR comes from a woman aged 80 or older with active COVID-19. This rearrangement joins TRBV10-3 to TRBJ1-1; TRBD1 aligns across 11 bases. CDR3 nucleotides: TGTGCCATCAGTGAGTCATTGCCCGGGACAGGGGGAGTAAACACTGAAGCTTTCTTT. Translating it yields CAISESLPGTGGVNTEAFF.